This T cell receptor (beta chain) was recorded in a study of beta chain features in type 1 diabetes (dated by TCRdb to 2017 to 2018). Regarding the research as a whole: Mean age, gender distribution, total cell number and subset yield did not differ between patients and healthy donors. Whereas all 30 or so donors provided naive and central memory subsets, regulatory and stem cell-like memory subsets were isolated from just 8 patients and about 8 healthy donors. A total of 107,917,701 sorted cells were examined across all samples, and the number of cells per subset was strongly correlated with RNA yield. The study compared the TCRB repertoires of sorted circulating CD4+ T cell subsets in recently diagnosed type 1 diabetes patients with those in matched healthy donors. General conclusions and limits of the study: Because cDNA was sequenced instead of genomic DNA, activated cells with high expression could be over-represented, although the groups did not differ in activation or CD3 levels. A moderate but significant shortening of TCRB CDR3 length was observed in type 1 diabetes patients in all four CD4+ subsets. PCR may preferentially amplify shorter templates, but because patient and control samples were amplified and corrected together, any resulting skew would affect both groups equally. HLA sub-analyses involved small numbers of individuals, so any influence of HLA type on TCRB rearrangement remained unresolved. At VDJ recombination sites, type 1 diabetes patients had fewer insertions and more deleted nucleotides, which implies abnormalities in thymic rearrangement. Naive, central memory and regulatory TCRB repertoires appeared to be more similar among patients than among healthy donors.

A word on this clone: The clone's antigen remains unknown. No clone much larger than this one lies a single base away; base qualities are absent.

The High Capacity cDNA Reverse Transcription Kit was used to reverse transcribe all of the isolated RNA, meaning that expressed TCRB transcripts were what got sequenced. Deep immunoSEQ sequencing was performed on naive, central memory and regulatory T cell samples, with an average of roughly 3.5 million total reads per sample. Sorted cells were lysed in RLT buffer and RNA was extracted with DNase-treated RNeasy Micro or Mini kits, depending on cell number. Each cell subset was processed separately to prevent cross-contamination, with patient and healthy donor samples processed together. The immunoSEQ multiplex PCR was used to amplify TCRB sequences from cDNA, generating 87-bp fragments that spanned the CDR3 region. Amplicons were sequenced on the Illumina HiSeq platform. Per the original workflow: PCR bias was computationally corrected using synthetic template baselines, reads within Hamming distance 2 were collapsed, and singletons that could not be merged were discarded. Reads were aligned against IMGT so that V, D and J genes, CDR3 length and insertions or deletions at six rearrangement sites could be assigned. Within each subset, clonotype counts were normalized to sorted cell number, and only after that were true diversity and Gini coefficients computed with the tcR R package. The overlap coefficient, calculated on TCRB nucleotide sequences, was used to measure repertoire sharing. Out-of-frame TCRB sequences from naive cells were analyzed as a proxy for the pre-selection repertoire. The table was pulled from immuneACCESS by TCRdb, which kept in-frame rearrangements only. Such tables lose some clones; where checked, under half of the loss comes from unresolved V genes, and the rest has no known cause. D and trimming were read from the DNA, whereas the V and J calls and clone size are those reported in that table. This sample comprises about 700,000 clones, about an eighth of them detected only once. The ten largest clones represent roughly 0.022% of the sample.

The CDR3 measures 14 amino acids from cysteine to phenylalanine. Of all the DNA, just the CDR3 is kept, 42 bases in frame from base 1. The junction carries 12 bases between V and J, which are trimmed by 0 bases and 6 bases respectively. The germline V gene (reference sequence) provides CDR1 GTSNPN and CDR2 SVGIG. Each donor gave one peripheral blood draw, averaging approximately 120 mL, which was collected into heparinised tubes. Naive, central memory, regulatory and stem cell-like memory CD4+ T cells were sorted on a BD FACSAria II using a panel including CD45RO, CCR7, CD25, CD127, CD95 and CD27. A purity above 98% was achieved for all sorted populations. PBMCs were separated immediately by Lymphoprep density gradient centrifugation and were stained directly, without being cultured. To minimize batch effects, samples were stained and sorted in pairs, one healthy donor with one patient per experiment.

The rearrangement combines TRBV30 with TRBJ2-1; TRBD2 is perhaps the D gene, given 6 matching bases. The specimen sequenced was naive CD4+ T cells from blood. The cell subset or site label on this specimen signifies: true naive CD4+ T cells. This sequence was found in a young man with type 1 diabetes. This receptor has the CDR3 CAWSVLAGPNEQFF. The DNA reads TGTGCCTGGAGTGTACTTGCGGGGCCCAATGAGCAGTTCTTC.